The 2 T cell receptor beta chains below were found in one sample sequenced in a study of siplizumab effects on memory and regulatory T cells. The assay was immunoSEQ multiplex PCR, and TCRdb's table has in-frame clones only and misses some. The repertoire includes about 62,000 clones, roughly 85% of them detected once, and 0.42% sits in the top ten. The source material was memory CD4+ T cells sorted from blood. The origin of the receptors is a human donor in good health.

This clone was picked up one time. The gene calls are TRBV19 and TRBJ1-2, with TRBD1 matching over 9 bases. The germline V gene has CDR1 LNHDA and CDR2 SQIVND (reference sequence). The trim removed 8 bases at V and 0 bases at J, leaving 4 bases unmatched. The CDR3 runs 14 residues. In DNA form, the CDR3 reads TGTGCCAGTTCACAGGGGGCATCTAACTATGGCTACACCTTC. As protein: CASSQGASNYGYTF.

The J gene is TRBJ1-3, the V gene TRBV30, with D unclear. V gave up 7 bases and J gave up 0 bases, with 16 bases separating them. CDR3 length: 15 amino acids. In germline, CDR1 is GTSNPN, CDR2 SVGIG (reference sequence). The chain's CDR3 is CAYGRRVSSGNTIYF. The CDR3 region has the DNA TGTGCCTACGGTAGGAGGGTGAGCTCTGGAAACACCATATATTTT.